In this sample, the clone carrying this T cell receptor beta chain turned up a few times. Its antigen is undetermined. The sample is drawn from a study of identical twins' blood T cells. Study results and limitations: Twin repertoire similarity may partly reflect shared environment.

Each TCR cDNA library carried sample-specific barcodes on both ends. TCRdb recomputed calls from the 5' RACE reads with MiXCR, one row per CDR3 protein. The data hold 350,000 to 400,000 distinct CDR3 sequences, with more than 25% observed a single time. Trimming took off 5 bases at V and 8 bases at J, with 19 bases between the two ends. The CDR3 extends over 14 amino acids. The germline V gene has CDR1 SQVTM and CDR2 ANQGSEA. Likely shared infections and vaccines: all three twin pairs were reared together. The chain links TRBV29-1 to TRBJ2-1; a possible D gene is TRBD2 (6 bases). The source is a woman aged 18-49 years in good health. Sequenced: PBMCs. The CDR3 nucleotides read TGCAGCGTTTCTTACCGCGGGATGAAAGATGAGCAGTTCTTC. As protein: CSVSYRGMKDEQFF.